This TCR beta chain emerged from a study of T cell repertoires in cytomegalovirus infection. Whole-study context: It was recently identified HLA-C-restricted and well-studied HLA-B-restricted CMV epitopes that the study used. Both CMV infection and a matching HLA type were indicated by public TCR beta signatures.

Trimming at V came to 6 bases and at J to 3 bases, leaving 7 bases not matched to a gene. The CDR3 spans 14 residues. The germline gives CDR1 MGHDK, CDR2 SYGVNS. This clonotype showed up just a few times. What it binds is unknown. Findings and limits, study-wide: Dominant in the ex vivo response were TCR beta clonotypes restricted by HLA-C and specific for CMV. There were carriers of CMV plus the relevant HLA, and cumulative public TCR beta family frequency identified them.

TCRdb reanalysed the reads using MiXCR and keeps one entry per CDR3 protein. The sample shows around 800,000 distinct CDR3 sequences, 30% to 35% of them seen only once. The chain uses TRBV25-1 and TRBJ1-2; TRBD1 matches 7 bases. Specimen: cultured CD8+ T cells from PBMCs, collected from culture after CMV antigen stimulation. The sequence came from a human donor in good health (CMV status not recorded). Some clones in this sample may be carry-over from other donors' samples. CDR3 coding DNA: TGTGCCAGCAGGGCAGGGGGAGAATACTATGGCTACACCTTC. Amino acids: CASRAGGEYYGYTF.